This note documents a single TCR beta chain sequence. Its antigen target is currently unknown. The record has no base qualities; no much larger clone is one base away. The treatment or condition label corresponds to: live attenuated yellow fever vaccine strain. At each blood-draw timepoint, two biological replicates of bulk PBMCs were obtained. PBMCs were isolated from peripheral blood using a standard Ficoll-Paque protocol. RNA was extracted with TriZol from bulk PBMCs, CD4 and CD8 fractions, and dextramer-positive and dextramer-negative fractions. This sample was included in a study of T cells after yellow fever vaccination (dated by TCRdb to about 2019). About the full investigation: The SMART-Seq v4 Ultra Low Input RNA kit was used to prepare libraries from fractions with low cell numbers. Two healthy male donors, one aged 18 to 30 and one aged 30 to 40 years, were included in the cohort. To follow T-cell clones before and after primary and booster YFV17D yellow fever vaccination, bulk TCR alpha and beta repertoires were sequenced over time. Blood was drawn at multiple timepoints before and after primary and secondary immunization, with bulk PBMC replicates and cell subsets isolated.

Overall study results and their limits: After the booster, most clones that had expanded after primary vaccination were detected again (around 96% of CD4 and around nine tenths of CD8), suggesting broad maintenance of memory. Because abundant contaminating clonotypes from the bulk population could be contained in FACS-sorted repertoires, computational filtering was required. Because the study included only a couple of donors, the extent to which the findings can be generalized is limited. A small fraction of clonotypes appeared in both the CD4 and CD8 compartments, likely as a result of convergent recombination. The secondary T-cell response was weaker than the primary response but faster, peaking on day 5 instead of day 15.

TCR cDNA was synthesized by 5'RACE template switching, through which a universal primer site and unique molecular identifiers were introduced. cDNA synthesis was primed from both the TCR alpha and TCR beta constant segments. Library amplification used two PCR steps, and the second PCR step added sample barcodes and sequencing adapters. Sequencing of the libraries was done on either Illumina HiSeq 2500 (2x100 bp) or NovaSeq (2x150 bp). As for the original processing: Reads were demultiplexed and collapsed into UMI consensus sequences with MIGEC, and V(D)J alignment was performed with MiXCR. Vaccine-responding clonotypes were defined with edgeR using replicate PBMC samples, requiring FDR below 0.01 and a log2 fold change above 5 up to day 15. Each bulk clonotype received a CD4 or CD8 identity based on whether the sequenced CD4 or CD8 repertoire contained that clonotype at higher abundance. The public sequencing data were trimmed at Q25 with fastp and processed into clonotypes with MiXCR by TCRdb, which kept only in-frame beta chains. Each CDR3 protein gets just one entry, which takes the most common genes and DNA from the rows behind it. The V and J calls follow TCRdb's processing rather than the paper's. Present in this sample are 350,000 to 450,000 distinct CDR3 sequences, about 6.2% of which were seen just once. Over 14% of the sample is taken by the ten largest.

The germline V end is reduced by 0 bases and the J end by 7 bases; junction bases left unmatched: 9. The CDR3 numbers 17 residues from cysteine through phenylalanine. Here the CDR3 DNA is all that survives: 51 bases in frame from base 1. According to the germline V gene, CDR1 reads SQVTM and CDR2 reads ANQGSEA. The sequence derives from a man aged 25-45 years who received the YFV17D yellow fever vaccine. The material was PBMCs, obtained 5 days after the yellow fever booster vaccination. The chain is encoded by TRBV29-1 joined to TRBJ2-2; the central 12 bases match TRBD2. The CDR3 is CSVEDLGLAGRGGELFF. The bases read TGCAGCGTTGAAGATTTAGGACTAGCGGGAAGGGGCGGGGAGCTGTTTTTT.